This T cell receptor (beta chain) was retrieved from a study of blood T cell repertoires in COVID-19. Across the study: Researchers got acute and convalescent COVID-19 samples from the United States, Italy and Spain.

Produced via immunoSEQ multiplex PCR; TCRdb's table is partial and in-frame only. The sample contains some 97,000 clones, roughly nine tenths of which appear only once. Trimming took 4 bases from V and 9 from J; bases not matched to a gene: 5. Germline loops: CDR1 LGHDT, CDR2 YNNKEL (reference sequence). The CDR3 is 14 residues long. This chain uses TRBV3-1 (or the pseudogene TRBV3-2) with TRBJ2-1; 11 nucleotides agree with TRBD2. The TCR comes from a man aged 55 to 69 with acute or convalescent COVID-19. The sample consisted of peripheral blood. Written as DNA, the CDR3 is TGTGCCAGCAGCCCGACTAGCGGGACAAGTGAGCAGTTCTTC. This encodes CASSPTSGTSEQFF.